These 8 T cell receptor beta chains came from one sample sequenced in a study of shared clonotypes between healthy human individuals. Assay: immunoSEQ multiplex PCR; the TCRdb copy retains only in-frame clones and omits some. The table records some 2 million clones, 85% to 95% of them present only once. The specimen sequenced was naive CD4+ T cells sorted from blood. Subset in this sample: CD45RA+ positively selected. The receptors shown here come from a man between 18 and 29 years old in good health.

This CDR3 is CASSLGDATYNEQFF. DNA for the CDR3: TGTGCCAGCAGCTTAGGGGATGCAACCTACAATGAGCAGTTCTTC. The chain has TRBV11-3 and TRBJ2-1; D gene ambiguous. The V end lost 1 base, the J end lost 2 bases, and 9 bases lay between the germline ends. The CDR3 extends over 15 amino acids. The germline V gene has CDR1 SGHNT and CDR2 YENEEA.

The chain has TRBV30 and TRBJ1-2; D is perhaps TRBD1 (6 bases). V gave up 3 bases and J gave up 4 bases, with 9 bases separating them. The CDR3 has 12 amino acids. CDR1 is GTSNPN, CDR2 SVGIG, per germline (reference sequence). The CDR3 nucleotides read TGTGCCTGGAGCACAGGGACCTATGGCTACACCTTC. Translation: CAWSTGTYGYTF.

V usage is TRBV5-4 and J usage is TRBJ2-1; D possibly matches TRBD1 or TRBD2 (5 bases each). The germline V gene encodes CDR1 SGHNT and CDR2 YYREEE (reference sequence). Trimming took 5 bases from V and 6 from J, leaving 18 bases between them. The CDR3 loop spans 15 amino acids. The CDR3 protein is CASRLDNQGSNEQFF. The DNA for the CDR3 is TGTGCCAGCAGACTAGACAATCAGGGAAGCAATGAGCAGTTCTTC.

J is TRBJ2-2 and V is TRBV19; D may be TRBD1 (5 bases). Per the germline V gene, CDR1 is LNHDA and CDR2 is SQIVND (reference sequence). The CDR3 covers 13 residues. The germline V and J ends were trimmed by 4 bases and 6 bases, with 9 bases remaining between them. The CDR3: CASSTGFPGELFF. As DNA, the CDR3 is TGTGCCAGTAGTACAGGGTTCCCCGGGGAGCTGTTTTTT.

V and J are TRBV18 and TRBJ1-5; TRBD1 is a possible D gene (5 bases). CDR1 is KGHSH, CDR2 LQKENI, per germline. Between the trimmed V and J ends, which lost 3 bases and 8 bases, there was a span of 11 bases. The CDR3 is 13 amino acids. CDR3: CASSPRAQEPQHF. In DNA form, the CDR3 reads TGTGCCAGCTCACCCAGGGCTCAGGAGCCCCAGCATTTT.

CDR3 DNA: TGTGCCAGCAGCTTATACTCCGGGCCCCCACGCTCCACTGAAGCTTTCTTT. It is translated as CASSLYSGPPRSTEAFF. J is TRBJ1-1 and V is TRBV7-2; D ambiguous. Deletions cut 2 bases from V and 4 bases from J, with 20 bases between. This CDR3 is built from 17 residues. In germline, CDR1 is SGHTA, CDR2 FQGNSA.

V is TRBV6-1 and J is TRBJ2-1; 8 bases align to TRBD2. The germline V gene has CDR1 MNHNS and CDR2 SASEGT. This CDR3 is 16 amino acids long. The V gene end was trimmed by 2 bases and the J gene end by 3 bases; junction bases not matched to a gene: 6. This CDR3 is CASSETELAVYNEQFF. As DNA, the CDR3 is TGTGCCAGCAGTGAAACGGAACTAGCGGTCTACAATGAGCAGTTCTTC.

This clone came up once. This chain links TRBV5-1 with TRBJ1-2, with TRBD1 matching over 8 bases. The germline V gene encodes CDR1 SGHRS and CDR2 YFSETQ. This CDR3 is 14 amino acids long. V trimming: 4 bases; J trimming: 2 bases; junction bases outside the gene matches: 4. CDR3 residues: CASSATGENYGYTF. CDR3 DNA sequence: TGCGCCAGCAGCGCGACAGGGGAAAACTATGGCTACACCTTC.